This TCR beta chain emerged from a study of cytomegalovirus exposure and HLA in healthy donors. PCR primers comprised 60 Vbeta and 13 Jbeta primers. Using immunoSEQ multiplex PCR, the repertoire was profiled, and TCRdb retains in-frame clones only, with some absent. The sample consists of around 190,000 clones, roughly three quarters of them appearing once. This clone was found a few times. The germline V gene has CDR1 MNHEY and CDR2 SVGAGI. V dropped 0 bases and J dropped 10 bases, with 10 bases sitting between them. This CDR3 comprises 14 residues. Sample: PBMCs. The sequence was collected from a woman aged 18-29 years in good health and CMV-seronegative. The chain carries TRBV6-5 and TRBJ1-6; D perhaps matches TRBD1 (6 bases). The CDR3 loop is CASSYSSRGSPLHF. Here the CDR3 DNA reads TGTGCCAGCAGTTACTCGAGCAGGGGCTCACCCCTCCACTTT.